This T cell receptor beta chain came from a study of T cells after yellow fever vaccination (dated by TCRdb to the late 2010s). About the full investigation: The SMART-Seq v4 Ultra Low Input RNA kit was used to prepare libraries from fractions with low cell numbers. Blood samples were taken at several timepoints before and after primary and secondary immunization, and bulk PBMC replicates and cell subsets were isolated. To follow T-cell clones before and after primary and booster YFV17D yellow fever vaccination, bulk TCR alpha and beta repertoires were sequenced over time. The cohort comprised two healthy male donors, one aged 18 to 29 and one aged 30 to 40 years. General findings and caveats noted by the study authors: Computational filtering was needed because FACS-sorted repertoires could contain abundant contaminating clonotypes from the bulk population. The secondary T-cell response was weaker than the primary response but faster, peaking on day 5 instead of day 15. A small fraction of clonotypes appeared in both the CD4 and CD8 compartments, likely as a result of convergent recombination. After the booster, most clones that had expanded after primary vaccination were detected again (around 96% of CD4 and around nine tenths of CD8), suggesting broad maintenance of memory. The study included only a couple of donors, which limits how far the findings can be generalized.

Ten or more counts support this clonotype. It has no known antigen specificity. No qualities accompany the bases; no much larger clone lies one base away. The treatment or condition label of this sample denotes: live attenuated yellow fever vaccine strain. At every blood-draw timepoint, two biological replicates of bulk PBMCs were collected. A standard Ficoll-Paque protocol was used to isolate PBMCs from peripheral blood. TriZol was used to extract RNA from bulk PBMCs, CD4 and CD8 fractions, and dextramer-positive and dextramer-negative fractions. TCR cDNA was synthesized by 5'RACE template switching, which introduced a universal primer site and unique molecular identifiers. cDNA synthesis was primed from both the TCR alpha and TCR beta constant segments. Libraries were amplified in two PCR steps, with sample barcodes and sequencing adapters added in the second step. Sequencing of the libraries was done on either Illumina HiSeq 2500 (2x100 bp) or NovaSeq (2x150 bp). Turning to the authors' computational methods: Demultiplexing of reads and collapsing into UMI consensus sequences were performed with MIGEC, and V(D)J alignment was carried out with MiXCR. Clonotypes responding to the vaccine were identified with edgeR on replicate PBMC samples, with the criteria of FDR below 0.01 and a log2 fold change above 5 up to day 15. Each bulk clonotype received a CD4 or CD8 identity based on whether the sequenced CD4 or CD8 repertoire contained that clonotype at higher abundance. The public reads were reanalyzed by TCRdb: fastp trimming at Q25, MiXCR alignment, in-frame beta chains only. Every entry covers one CDR3 protein and lists the most common genes and DNA from its rows. In this record, the V and J calls reflect TCRdb's handling and not the investigators' own analysis. Recorded for this sample are 550,000 to 750,000 distinct CDR3 sequences; approximately 12% of them occurred a single time. Together, the top ten hold roughly an eighth of the sample.

Reading from cysteine to phenylalanine, the CDR3 counts 16 amino acids. Left in the record is the CDR3 DNA by itself, 48 bases read in frame from the first base. The germline ends are 23 bases apart after V is trimmed by 4 bases and J by 6 bases. As encoded in the germline V gene (reference sequence), CDR1 is DFQATT while CDR2 is SNEGSKA. The clonotype comes from a man under 40 who received the YFV17D yellow fever vaccine. This specimen consisted of PBMCs, obtained on the day of the yellow fever booster vaccination. Rearrangement joined TRBV20-1 to TRBJ2-3; 6 matching bases give a weak D call of TRBD2. The CDR3 region: CSATPGLPSRGDTQYF. The nucleotide sequence is given as TGCAGTGCTACTCCGGGACTCCCGTCGAGGGGCGATACGCAGTATTTT.